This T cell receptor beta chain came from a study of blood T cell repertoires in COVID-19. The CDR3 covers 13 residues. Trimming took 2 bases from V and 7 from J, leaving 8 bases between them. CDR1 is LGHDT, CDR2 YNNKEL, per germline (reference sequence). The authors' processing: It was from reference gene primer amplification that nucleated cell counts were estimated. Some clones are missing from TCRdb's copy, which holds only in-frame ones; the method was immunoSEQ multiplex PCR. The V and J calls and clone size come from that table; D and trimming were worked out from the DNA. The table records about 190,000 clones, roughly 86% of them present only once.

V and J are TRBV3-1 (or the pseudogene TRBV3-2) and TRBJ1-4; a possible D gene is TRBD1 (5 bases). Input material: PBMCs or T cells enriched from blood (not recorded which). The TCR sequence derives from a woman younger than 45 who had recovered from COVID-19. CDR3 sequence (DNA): TGTGCCAGCAGCCAAATGGGGCGTGAAAAACTGTTTTTT. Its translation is CASSQMGREKLFF.